Listed here is a single T cell receptor beta chain. Its antigen is unknown. Per the study methods: Out-of-frame sequences were removed, leaving about 2,300,000 distinct TCRbeta sequences. Only in-frame clones appear in the TCRdb table, and some are missing; sequencing was by immunoSEQ multiplex PCR. The DNA was the basis for D and trimming; V, J and clone size are from that table. This table has about 48,000 clones, about 77% appearing once. The entry originates in a study of memory CD4+ T cells and cytomegalovirus serostatus. Overall study findings and caveats: Each of 65 to 75 CMV-associated TCRbeta sequences occurred in one to five individuals.

Single viable CD3+CD4+CD8-CD45RO+ cells were sorted as the memory CD4+ T cells. Donors' CMV status reflects serum IgG against pp150, pp28, p38, p52. CD4+ T cells were isolated by positive magnetic selection. The sample taken for sequencing was memory CD4+ T cells from blood. The receptor comes from an adult in good health and CMV-seronegative.

CDR3 amino acids: CASSLGQVDSPLHF. CDR3 bases: TGCGCCAGCAGCTTGGGGCAGGTTGATTCACCCCTCCACTTT. The chain has TRBV5-1 and TRBJ1-6; D not certain. V was trimmed by 0 bases and J by 8 bases, leaving 9 bases between them. There are 14 residues in the CDR3. Germline CDR1 is SGHRS and CDR2 is YFSETQ.